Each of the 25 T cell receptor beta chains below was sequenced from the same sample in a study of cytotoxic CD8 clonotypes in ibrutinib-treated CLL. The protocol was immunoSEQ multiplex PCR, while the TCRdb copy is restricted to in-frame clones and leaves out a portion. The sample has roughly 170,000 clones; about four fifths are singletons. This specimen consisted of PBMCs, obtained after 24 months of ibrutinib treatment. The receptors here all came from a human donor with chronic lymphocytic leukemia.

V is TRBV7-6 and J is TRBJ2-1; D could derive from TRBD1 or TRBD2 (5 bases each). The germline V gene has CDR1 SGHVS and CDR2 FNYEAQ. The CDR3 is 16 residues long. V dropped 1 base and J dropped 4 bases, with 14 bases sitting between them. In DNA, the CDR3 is TGTGCCAGCAGCTTAGGGCCGGGACGGACATACAATGAGCAGTTCTTC. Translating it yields CASSLGPGRTYNEQFF.

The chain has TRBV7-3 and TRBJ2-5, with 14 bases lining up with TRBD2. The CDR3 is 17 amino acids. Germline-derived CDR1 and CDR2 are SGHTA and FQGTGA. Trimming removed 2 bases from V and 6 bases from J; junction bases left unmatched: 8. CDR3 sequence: CASSLGGGTSGRKTQYF. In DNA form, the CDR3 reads TGTGCCAGCAGCTTAGGGGGTGGGACTAGCGGGAGAAAGACCCAGTACTTC.

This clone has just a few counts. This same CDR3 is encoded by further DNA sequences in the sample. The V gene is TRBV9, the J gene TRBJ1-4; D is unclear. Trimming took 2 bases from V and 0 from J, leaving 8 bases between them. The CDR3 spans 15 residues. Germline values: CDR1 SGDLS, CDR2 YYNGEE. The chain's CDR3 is CASSVGSSTNEKLFF. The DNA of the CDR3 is TGTGCCAGCAGCGTGGGGAGCTCAACTAATGAAAAACTGTTTTTT.

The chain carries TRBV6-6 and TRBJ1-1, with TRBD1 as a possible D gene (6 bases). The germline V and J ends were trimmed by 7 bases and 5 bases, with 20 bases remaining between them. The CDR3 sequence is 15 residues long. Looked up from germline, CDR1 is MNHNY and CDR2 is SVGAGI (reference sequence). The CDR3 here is CASTTAYGGFTEAFF. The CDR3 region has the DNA TGTGCCAGCACCACTGCCTATGGGGGCTTTACTGAAGCTTTCTTT.

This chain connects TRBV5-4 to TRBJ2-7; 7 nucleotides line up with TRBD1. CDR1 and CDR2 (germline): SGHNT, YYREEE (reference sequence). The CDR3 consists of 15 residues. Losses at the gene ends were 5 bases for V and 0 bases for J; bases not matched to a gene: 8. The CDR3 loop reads CASRNPGQSSYEQYF. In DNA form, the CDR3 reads TGTGCCAGCAGGAACCCGGGACAGAGCTCCTACGAGCAGTACTTC.

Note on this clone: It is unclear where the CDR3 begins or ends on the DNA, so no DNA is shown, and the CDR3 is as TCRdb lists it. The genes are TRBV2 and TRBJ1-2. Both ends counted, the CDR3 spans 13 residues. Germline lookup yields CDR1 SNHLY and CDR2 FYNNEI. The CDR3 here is CASSFLAAGGYTF.

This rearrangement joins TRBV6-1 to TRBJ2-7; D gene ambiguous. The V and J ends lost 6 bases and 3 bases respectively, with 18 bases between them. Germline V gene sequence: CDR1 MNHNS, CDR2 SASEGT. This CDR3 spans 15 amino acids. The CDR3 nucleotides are TGTGCCAGCAGCCAGGCCCCCACCGAGATCTACGAGCAGTACTTC. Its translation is CASSQAPTEIYEQYF.

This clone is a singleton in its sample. The CDR3 nucleotides are TGTGCCAGCAGCCTGACAGGGGATAGCAATCAGCCCCAGCATTTT. Translated: CASSLTGDSNQPQHF. The rearrangement joins TRBV6-5 to TRBJ1-5; the match to TRBD1 covers 8 bases. The J segment lost 0 bases and the V segment lost 6 bases, leaving 4 bases of the junction unmatched. CDR1 is MNHEY and CDR2 is SVGAGI in the germline V gene. There are 15 residues in the CDR3.

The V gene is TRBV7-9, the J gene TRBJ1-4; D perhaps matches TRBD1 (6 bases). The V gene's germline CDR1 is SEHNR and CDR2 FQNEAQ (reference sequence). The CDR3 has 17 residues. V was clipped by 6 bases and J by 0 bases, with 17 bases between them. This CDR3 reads CASSPGAGSTTNEKLFF. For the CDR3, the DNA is TGTGCCAGCAGTCCGGGGGCAGGTTCGACAACTAATGAAAAACTGTTTTTT.

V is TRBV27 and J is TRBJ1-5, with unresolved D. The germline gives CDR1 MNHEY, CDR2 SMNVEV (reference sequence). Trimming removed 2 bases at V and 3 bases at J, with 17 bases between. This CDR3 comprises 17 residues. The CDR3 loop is CASSLGAGRDNNQPQHF. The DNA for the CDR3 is TGTGCCAGCAGTTTAGGCGCCGGCCGAGATAACAATCAGCCCCAGCATTTT.

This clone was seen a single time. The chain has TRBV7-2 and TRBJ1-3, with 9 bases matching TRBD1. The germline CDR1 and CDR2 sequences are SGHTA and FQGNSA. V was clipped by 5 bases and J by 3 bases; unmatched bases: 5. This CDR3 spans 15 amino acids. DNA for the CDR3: TGTGCCAGCAGCCATACAGGGGGCTTTGGAAACACCATATATTTT. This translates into CASSHTGGFGNTIYF.

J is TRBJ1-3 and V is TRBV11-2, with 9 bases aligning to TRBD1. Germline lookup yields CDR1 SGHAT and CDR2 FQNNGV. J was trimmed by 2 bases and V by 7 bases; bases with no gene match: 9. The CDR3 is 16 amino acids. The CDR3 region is CASTFGQGSTGNTIYF. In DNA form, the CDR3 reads TGTGCCAGCACATTCGGACAGGGGAGCACTGGAAACACCATATATTTT.

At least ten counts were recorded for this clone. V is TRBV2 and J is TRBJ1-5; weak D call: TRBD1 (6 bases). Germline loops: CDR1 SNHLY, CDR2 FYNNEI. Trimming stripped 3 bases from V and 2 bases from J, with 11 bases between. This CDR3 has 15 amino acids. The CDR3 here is CASSDRTAGNQPQHF. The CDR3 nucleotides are TGTGCCAGCAGTGACAGGACAGCGGGCAATCAGCCCCAGCATTTT. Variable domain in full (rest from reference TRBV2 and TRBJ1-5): EPEVTQTPSHQVTQMGQEVILRCVPISNHLYFYWYRQILGQKVEFLVSFYNNEISEKSEIFDDQFSVERPDGSNFTLKIRSTKLEDSAMYFCASSDRTAGNQPQHFGDGTRLSIL.

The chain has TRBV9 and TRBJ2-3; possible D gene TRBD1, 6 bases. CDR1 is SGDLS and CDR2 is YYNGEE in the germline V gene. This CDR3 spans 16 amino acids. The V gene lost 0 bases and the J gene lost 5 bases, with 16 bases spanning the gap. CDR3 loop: CASSVETGSFRDTQYF. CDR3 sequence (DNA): TGTGCCAGCAGCGTAGAAACAGGGTCATTTCGAGATACGCAGTATTTT.

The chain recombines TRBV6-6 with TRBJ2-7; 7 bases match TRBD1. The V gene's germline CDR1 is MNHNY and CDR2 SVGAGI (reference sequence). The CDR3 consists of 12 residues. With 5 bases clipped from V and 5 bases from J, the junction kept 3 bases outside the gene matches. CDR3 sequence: CASSRQGHEQYF. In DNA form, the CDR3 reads TGTGCCAGCAGTAGACAGGGCCACGAGCAGTACTTC.

CDR3 residues: CASQGNTEAFF. CDR3 in DNA: TGTGCCAGCCAGGGGAACACTGAAGCTTTCTTT. V gene TRBV6-5 combines with J gene TRBJ1-1, with a weak D call TRBD1 (5 bases). Deletions cut 8 bases from V and 1 base from J, with 5 bases between. From germline, CDR1 is MNHEY and CDR2 SVGAGI. The CDR3 is 11 residues long.

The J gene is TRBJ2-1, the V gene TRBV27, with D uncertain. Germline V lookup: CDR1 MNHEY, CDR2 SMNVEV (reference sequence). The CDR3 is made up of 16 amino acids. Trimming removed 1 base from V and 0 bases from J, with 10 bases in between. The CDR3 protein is CASSLWGVGSYNEQFF. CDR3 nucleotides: TGTGCCAGCAGTTTATGGGGTGTGGGCTCCTACAATGAGCAGTTCTTC.

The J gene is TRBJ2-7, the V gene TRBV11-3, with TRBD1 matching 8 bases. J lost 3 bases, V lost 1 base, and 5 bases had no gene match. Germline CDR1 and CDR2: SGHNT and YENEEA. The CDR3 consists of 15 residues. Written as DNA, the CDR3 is TGTGCCAGCAGCTTAGGTCAGGGGGCCGGCTACGAGCAGTACTTC. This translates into CASSLGQGAGYEQYF.

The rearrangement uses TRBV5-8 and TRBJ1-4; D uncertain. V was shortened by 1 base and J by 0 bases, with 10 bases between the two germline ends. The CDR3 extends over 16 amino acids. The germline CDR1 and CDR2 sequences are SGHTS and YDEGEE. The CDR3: CASSLQKGATNEKLFF. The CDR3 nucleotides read TGTGCCAGCAGCTTGCAGAAAGGAGCAACTAATGAAAAACTGTTTTTT.

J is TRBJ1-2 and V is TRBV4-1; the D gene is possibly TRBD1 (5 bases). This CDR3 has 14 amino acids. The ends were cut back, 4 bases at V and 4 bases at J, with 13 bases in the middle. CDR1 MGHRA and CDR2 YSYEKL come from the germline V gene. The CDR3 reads CASSLLGTFYGYTF. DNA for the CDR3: TGCGCCAGCAGCCTACTCGGGACCTTCTATGGCTACACCTTC.

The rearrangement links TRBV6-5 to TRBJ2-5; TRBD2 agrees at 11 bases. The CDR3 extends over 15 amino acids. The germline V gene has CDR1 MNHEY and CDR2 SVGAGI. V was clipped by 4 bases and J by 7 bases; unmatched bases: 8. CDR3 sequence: CASSSRLAGPGTQYF. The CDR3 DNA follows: TGTGCCAGCAGTTCCCGACTAGCGGGGCCCGGGACCCAGTACTTC.

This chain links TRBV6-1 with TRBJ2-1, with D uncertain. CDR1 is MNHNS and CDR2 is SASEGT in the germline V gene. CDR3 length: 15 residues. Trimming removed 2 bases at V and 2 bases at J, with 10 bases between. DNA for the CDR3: TGTGCCAGCAGTGAAAGGCAGGCGACCTACAATGAGCAGTTCTTC. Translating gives CASSERQATYNEQFF.

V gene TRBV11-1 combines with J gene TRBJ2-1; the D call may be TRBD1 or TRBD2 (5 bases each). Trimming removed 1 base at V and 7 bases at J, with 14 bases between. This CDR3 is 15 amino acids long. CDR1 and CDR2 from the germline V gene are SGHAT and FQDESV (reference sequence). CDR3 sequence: CASSLGSGTQNEQFF. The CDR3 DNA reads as TGTGCCAGCAGCTTAGGTTCCGGGACCCAAAATGAGCAGTTCTTC.

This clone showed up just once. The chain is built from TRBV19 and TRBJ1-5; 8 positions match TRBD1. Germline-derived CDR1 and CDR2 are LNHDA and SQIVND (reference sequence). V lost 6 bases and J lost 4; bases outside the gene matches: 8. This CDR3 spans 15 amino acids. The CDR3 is CASRSGQGRNQPQHF. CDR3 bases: TGTGCCAGTAGATCCGGACAGGGAAGGAATCAGCCCCAGCATTTT.

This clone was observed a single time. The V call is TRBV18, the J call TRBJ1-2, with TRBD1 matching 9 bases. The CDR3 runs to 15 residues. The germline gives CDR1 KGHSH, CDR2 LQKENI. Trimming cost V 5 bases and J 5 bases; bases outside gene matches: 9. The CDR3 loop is CASSSEAGTGYGYTF. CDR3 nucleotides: TGTGCCAGCTCATCGGAAGCCGGGACAGGGTATGGCTACACCTTC.